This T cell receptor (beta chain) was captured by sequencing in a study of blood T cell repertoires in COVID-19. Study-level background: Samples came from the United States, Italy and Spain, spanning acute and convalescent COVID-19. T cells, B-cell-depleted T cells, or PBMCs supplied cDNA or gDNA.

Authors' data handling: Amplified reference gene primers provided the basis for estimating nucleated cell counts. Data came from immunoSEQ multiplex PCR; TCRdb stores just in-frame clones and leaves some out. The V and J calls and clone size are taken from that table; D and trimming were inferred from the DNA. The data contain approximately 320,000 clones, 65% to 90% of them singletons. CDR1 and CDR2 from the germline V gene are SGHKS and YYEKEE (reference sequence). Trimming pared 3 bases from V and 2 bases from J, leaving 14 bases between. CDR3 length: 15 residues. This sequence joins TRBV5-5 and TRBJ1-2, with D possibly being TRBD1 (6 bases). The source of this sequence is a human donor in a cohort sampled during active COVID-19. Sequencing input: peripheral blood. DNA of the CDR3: TGTGCCAGCAGCTGGGACACGAAGACGAACTATGGCTACACCTTC. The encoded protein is CASSWDTKTNYGYTF.